The source of this TCR beta chain is a study of blood T cells in healthy people across ages. The germline gives CDR1 SGHRS, CDR2 YFSETQ. V was clipped by 4 bases and J by 3 bases; unmatched bases: 7. This CDR3 has 15 amino acids. Combining a sample-barcoded 5' primer with a J-beta primer mix, a second PCR ran for roughly 7 to 12 cycles. Using its own MiXCR run on the 5' RACE reads, TCRdb lists one record per CDR3 protein. The table includes roughly 800,000 distinct CDR3 sequences, roughly 60% detected once. The authors isolated at least 7 million PBMCs per sample. Study-wide results and caveats: Per-million-T-cell TCR beta diversity fell roughly linearly with age.

About this clonotype: Its antigen is as yet unknown.

V and J are TRBV5-1 and TRBJ2-3, with 8 bases fitting TRBD2. The sequence came from a man aged 25 to 40 in good health. The sample consisted of blood. The DNA of the CDR3 is TGCGCCAGCAGCGCGTACGGGACTAGTACAGATACGCAGTATTTT. Translated: CASSAYGTSTDTQYF.